This T cell receptor beta chain comes out of a study of T cell responses to AZD1222 COVID-19 vaccine. Broader study findings: Unmutated variant regions reportedly attract nearly half of all spike-specific TCRs. Just a handful of AZD1222 recipients were seropositive at baseline. With two AZD1222 doses given, Spike-specific TCR breadth and depth both rose. Females outnumbered males among donors, who were mostly white British; clonal diversity was possibly underestimated.

Sequencing was performed with immunoSEQ multiplex PCR; in TCRdb, only in-frame clones are kept and a portion is missing. This table has over 100,000 clones, 90% to 95% appearing once. V lost 5 bases to trimming and J lost 4 bases, with 11 bases between them. The CDR3 has 13 residues. The germline V gene encodes CDR1 SGHAT and CDR2 FQNNGV. Note on this clone: Its antigen is as yet unknown.

This receptor was obtained from an adult in good health. Sequences were derived from peripheral blood, sampled on day 0 of AZD1222 vaccination. V is TRBV11-2 and J is TRBJ1-1; D ambiguous. CDR3 coding DNA: TGTGCCAGCAGCCCCCGACCGTTCACTGAAGCTTTCTTT. It specifies CASSPRPFTEAFF.